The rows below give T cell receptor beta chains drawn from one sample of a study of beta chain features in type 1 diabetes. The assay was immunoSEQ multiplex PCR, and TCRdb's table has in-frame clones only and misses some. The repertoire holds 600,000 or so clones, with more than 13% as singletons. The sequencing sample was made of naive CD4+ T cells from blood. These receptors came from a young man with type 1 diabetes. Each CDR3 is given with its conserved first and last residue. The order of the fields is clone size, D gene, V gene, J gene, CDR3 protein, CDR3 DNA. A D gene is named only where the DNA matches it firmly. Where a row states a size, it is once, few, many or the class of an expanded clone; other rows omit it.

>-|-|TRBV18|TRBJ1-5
CASSPREGDQPQHF
TGTGCCAGCTCACCCCGGGAAGGCGATCAGCCCCAGCATTTT
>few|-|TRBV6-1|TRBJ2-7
CASTARGIDPYEQYF
TGTGCCAGCACGGCACGGGGCATTGATCCATACGAGCAGTACTTC
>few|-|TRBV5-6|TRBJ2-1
CASTTYWAGNNEQFF
TGTGCCAGCACCACTTACTGGGCGGGGAACAATGAGCAGTTCTTC
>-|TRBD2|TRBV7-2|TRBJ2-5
CASSLQGLAETQYF
TGTGCCAGCAGCCTGCAGGGACTAGCGGAGACCCAGTACTTC
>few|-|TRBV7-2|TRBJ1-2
CASSIDPIGYGYTF
TGTGCCAGCAGCATTGACCCGATAGGCTATGGCTACACCTTC
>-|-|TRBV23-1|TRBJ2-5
CASSQSNKGYQETQYF
TGCGCCAGCAGTCAATCGAATAAGGGGTACCAAGAGACCCAGTACTTC
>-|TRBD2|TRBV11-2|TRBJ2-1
CASSLDRDYYNEQFF
TGTGCCAGCAGCTTAGATCGGGACTACTACAATGAGCAGTTCTTC
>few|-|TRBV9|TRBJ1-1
CASSARTEAFF
TGTGCCAGCAGCGCCCGCACTGAAGCTTTCTTT
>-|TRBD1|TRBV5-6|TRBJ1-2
CASSLGGQGYNYGYTF
TGTGCCAGCAGCTTGGGAGGACAGGGCTATAACTATGGCTACACCTTC
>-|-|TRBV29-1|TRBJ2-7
CSALAGGQVTVYEQYF
TGCAGCGCCCTCGCAGGGGGGCAGGTTACTGTCTACGAGCAGTACTTC
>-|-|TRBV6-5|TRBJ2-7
CASSYFLSSPYEQYF
TGTGCCAGCAGTTACTTCCTCTCTAGCCCTTACGAGCAGTACTTC
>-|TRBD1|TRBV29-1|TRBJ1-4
CSVEGTGDEKLFF
TGCAGCGTTGAGGGGACAGGGGATGAAAAACTGTTTTTT
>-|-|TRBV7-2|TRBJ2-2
CASSLPGELFF
TGTGCCAGCAGCTTACCAGGGGAGCTGTTTTTT
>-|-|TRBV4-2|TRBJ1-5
CASSQVTVAQPQHF
TGTGCCAGCAGCCAAGTGACAGTAGCTCAGCCCCAGCATTTT
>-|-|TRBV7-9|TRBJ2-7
CASSPLITTFSYEQYF
TGTGCCAGCAGCCCTCTTATCACGACATTCTCCTACGAGCAGTACTTC
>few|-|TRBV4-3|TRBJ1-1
CASSQDSRSGRMGRGEAFF
TGCGCCAGCAGCCAAGATTCACGTTCGGGGAGGATGGGACGGGGTGAAGCTTTCTTT
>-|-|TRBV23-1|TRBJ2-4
CASPYPPGLAKNIQYF
TGCGCCAGCCCTTACCCACCGGGACTAGCCAAAAACATTCAGTACTTC
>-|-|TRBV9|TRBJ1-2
CASSVAAGNYGYTF
TGTGCCAGCAGCGTAGCTGCAGGGAACTATGGCTACACCTTC